The clone carrying this T cell receptor beta chain was recorded many times. Its specificity is unknown. This CDR3 is 18 amino acids long. Per the germline V gene, CDR1 is MNHEY and CDR2 is SVGEGT. The V end lost 5 bases, the J end lost 0 bases, and 20 bases lay between the germline ends. The sample comes from a study of blood T cells in healthy people across ages. Points from the study as a whole: Compared with aged donors, long-lived donors showed fewer expanded clones, suggesting selection.

With a J-beta primer mix and a sample-barcoded 5' primer, a second PCR ran about 6 to 11 cycles. TCRdb independently ran MiXCR on the 5' RACE reads; one entry per CDR3 protein. In the table there are approximately 690,000 distinct CDR3 sequences, roughly 43% of which are singletons. Each donor was a healthy Caucasian individual from Russia, aged about 6 to 90. In each sample, at least 6 million PBMCs were isolated. Total RNA extraction produced at least 5.5 micrograms (per sample) for the study. The sequence derives from an elderly man in good health. The chain joins TRBV6-2 or TRBV6-3 to TRBJ2-4, with a possible D match to TRBD1 (7 bases). Sequencing used blood. Written as DNA, the CDR3 is TGTGCCAGCAGTGATCCACGACAGGGAGGCTTAGCCAAAAACATTCAGTACTTC. Protein product: CASSDPRQGGLAKNIQYF.